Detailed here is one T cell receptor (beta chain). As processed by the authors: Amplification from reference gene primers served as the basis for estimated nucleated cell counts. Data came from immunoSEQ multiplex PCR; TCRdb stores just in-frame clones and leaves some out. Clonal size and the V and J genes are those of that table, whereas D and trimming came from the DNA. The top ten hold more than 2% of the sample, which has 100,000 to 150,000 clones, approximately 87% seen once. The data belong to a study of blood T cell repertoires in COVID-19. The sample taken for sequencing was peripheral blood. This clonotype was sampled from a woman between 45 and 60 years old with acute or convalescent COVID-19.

The CDR3 DNA reads TGTGCCATCAGTGAGACCATTCAGGGGCCAGATGGCTACACCTTC. Translation: CAISETIQGPDGYTF. The rearrangement links TRBV10-3 to TRBJ1-2; D is possibly TRBD1 (6 bases). The CDR3 is 15 residues long. CDR1 is ENHRY and CDR2 is SYGVKD in the germline V gene. V was trimmed by 2 bases and J by 6 bases, leaving 16 bases between them.